The 8 T cell receptor beta chains below come from one sample, sequenced in a study of graft-versus-host responses after intestinal transplantation. The table came from immunoSEQ multiplex PCR; TCRdb's copy has only in-frame clones and leaves some out. The sample has over 60,000 clones, roughly 92% seen once. Sequencing was performed on bone marrow, taken 734 days after intestinal transplantation. The source of these receptors is a human patient who received an intestinal transplant, so some T cells may come from the graft donor.

The chain joins TRBV5-1 to TRBJ1-2, with D possibly TRBD1 on 6 matching bases. CDR1 SGHRS and CDR2 YFSETQ come from the germline V gene. Trimming took 4 bases from V and 1 from J, leaving 23 bases between them. The CDR3 sequence is 18 residues long. CDR3 in DNA: TGCGCCAGCAGCCTAACGCGAGCGGACAGCCAGCATAACTATGGCTACACCTTC. Its protein is CASSLTRADSQHNYGYTF. The whole variable domain, remainder taken from reference TRBV5-1 and TRBJ1-2, is KAGVTQTPRYLIKTRGQQVTLSCSPISGHRSVSWYQQTPGQGLQFLFEYFSETQRNKGNFPGRFSGRQFSNSRSEMNVSTLELGDSALYLCASSLTRADSQHNYGYTFGSGTRLTVV.

The chain recombines TRBV7-6 with TRBJ2-3; 11 bases map to TRBD2. The V segment lost 5 bases and the J segment 2 bases; nucleotides outside the gene matches: 6. This CDR3 is 16 amino acids long. Looked up from germline, CDR1 is SGHVS and CDR2 is FNYEAQ. This chain's CDR3 is CASSALAGGLTDTQYF. CDR3 DNA sequence: TGTGCCAGCAGCGCATTAGCGGGGGGGCTCACAGATACGCAGTATTTT.

The chain employs TRBV19 and TRBJ2-4; maybe TRBD2 (6 bases). The CDR3 has 12 residues. The germline V and J ends were trimmed by 5 bases and 8 bases, with 10 bases remaining between them. CDR1 and CDR2 from the germline V gene are LNHDA and SQIVND (reference sequence). CDR3 coding DNA: TGTGCCAGTAGTCAATGGGGGGACATTCAGTACTTC. Residues: CASSQWGDIQYF.

In its sample, this clone was seen once. The J gene is TRBJ2-1, the V gene TRBV9; D ambiguous. The CDR3 consists of 14 residues. The V end lost 2 bases, the J end lost 0 bases, and 6 bases lay between the germline ends. Germline CDR1 is SGDLS and CDR2 is YYNGEE. The CDR3 region is CASSVGLSYNEQFF. In DNA form, the CDR3 reads TGTGCCAGCAGCGTGGGCCTCTCCTACAATGAGCAGTTCTTC.

The chain uses TRBV4-1 and TRBJ2-5, with D possibly matching TRBD1 (6 bases). Deletions cut 0 bases from V and 5 bases from J, with 13 bases between. Germline CDR1 reads MGHRA; CDR2 reads YSYEKL. The length of the CDR3 is 15 residues. CDR3 coding DNA: TGCGCCAGCAGCCAAGAGACAGGACGGGGCGAGACCCAGTACTTC. Translated: CASSQETGRGETQYF.

J is TRBJ2-7 and V is TRBV29-1; the D call may be TRBD1 or TRBD2 (6 bases each). The germline V gene has CDR1 SQVTM and CDR2 ANQGSEA. V was pared by 4 bases and J by 4 bases, with 14 bases between. The CDR3 is made up of 13 amino acids. The CDR3 DNA is TGCAGCGTTGGAGGGGGGACTGCTTACGAGCAGTACTTC. It specifies CSVGGGTAYEQYF.

The genes are TRBV7-2 and TRBJ2-3; D remains ambiguous. Germline CDR1 reads SGHTA; CDR2 reads FQGNSA. V was cut by 7 bases and J by 5 bases, with 13 bases left in between. The CDR3 sequence is 13 residues long. CDR3 region: CASTLITGDTQYF. CDR3 nucleotides: TGTGCCAGCACCCTCATCACTGGAGATACGCAGTATTTT.

V gene TRBV27 combines with J gene TRBJ2-7; 9 positions match TRBD2. The ends lost 2 bases at V and 6 bases at J; junction bases unmatched: 2. The germline gives CDR1 MNHEY, CDR2 SMNVEV (reference sequence). The length of the CDR3 is 13 residues. The CDR3 sequence: CASSLLRGGEQYF. Written as DNA, the CDR3 is TGTGCCAGCAGTTTACTGCGGGGGGGCGAGCAGTACTTC.